This T cell receptor (beta chain) is drawn from a study of post-analysis software for immune sequencing data. Findings and caveats of the study: Controls had significantly higher normalized Chao1 diversity than multiple sclerosis patients. Samples sharing a preparation batch grouped tightly together when assessed by F measure. Five TRBV segments, including TRBV5-6, TRBV5-1 and TRBV20-1, were more frequent in patients than controls.

Incorporated into the TCR beta cDNA libraries were unique molecular identifiers, which served to reduce PCR and sequencing biases. TCRdb re-called the PCR reads with MiXCR, one entry per CDR3 protein. The repertoire holds about 760,000 distinct CDR3 sequences, with 25% to 30% as singletons. About this clonotype: What it recognizes is unknown.

The J segment lost 4 bases and the V segment lost 3 bases, leaving 5 bases of the junction unmatched. CDR1 and CDR2 from the germline V gene are LGHNA and YSLEER. This CDR3 region has 15 residues. V is TRBV4-3 and J is TRBJ2-1, with 8 nucleotides matching TRBD2. The sequence derives from a girl between 10 and 17 years old with multiple sclerosis. Source material: blood. CDR3 sequence: CASSHGGAPYNEQFF. Here the CDR3 DNA reads TGCGCCAGCAGCCACGGGGGGGCTCCGTACAATGAGCAGTTCTTC.